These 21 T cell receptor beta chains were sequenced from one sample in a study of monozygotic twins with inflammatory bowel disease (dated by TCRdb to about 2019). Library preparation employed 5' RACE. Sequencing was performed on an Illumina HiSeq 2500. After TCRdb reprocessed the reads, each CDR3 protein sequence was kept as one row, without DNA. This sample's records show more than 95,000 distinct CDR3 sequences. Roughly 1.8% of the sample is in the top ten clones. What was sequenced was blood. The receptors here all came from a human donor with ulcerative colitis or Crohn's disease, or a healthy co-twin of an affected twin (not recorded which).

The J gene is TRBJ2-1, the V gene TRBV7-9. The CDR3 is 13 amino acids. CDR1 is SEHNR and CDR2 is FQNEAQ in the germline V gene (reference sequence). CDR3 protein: CASSLRAFDEQFF.

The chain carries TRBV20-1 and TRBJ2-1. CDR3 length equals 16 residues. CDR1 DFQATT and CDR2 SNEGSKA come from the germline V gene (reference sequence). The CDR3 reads CSARDLLPKGYNEQFF.

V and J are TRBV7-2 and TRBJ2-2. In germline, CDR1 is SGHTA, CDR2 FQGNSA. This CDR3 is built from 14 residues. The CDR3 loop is CASSLGTVSGELFF.

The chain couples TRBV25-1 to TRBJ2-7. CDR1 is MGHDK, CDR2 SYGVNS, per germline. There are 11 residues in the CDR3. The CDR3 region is CASSKAYEQYF.

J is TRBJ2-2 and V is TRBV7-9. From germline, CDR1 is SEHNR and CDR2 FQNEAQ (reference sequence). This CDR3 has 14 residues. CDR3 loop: CASSLISFTGELFF. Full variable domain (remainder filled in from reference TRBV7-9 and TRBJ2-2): DTGVSQNPRHKITKRGQNVTFRCDPISEHNRLYWYRQTLGQGPEFLTYFQNEAQLEKSRLLSDRFSAERPKGSFSTLEIQRTEQGDSAMYLCASSLISFTGELFFGEGSRLTVL.

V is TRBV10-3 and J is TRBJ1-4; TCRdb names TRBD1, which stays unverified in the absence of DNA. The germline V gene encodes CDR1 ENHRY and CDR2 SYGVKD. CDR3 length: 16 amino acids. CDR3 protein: CVSQDRLRGRDEKLFF.

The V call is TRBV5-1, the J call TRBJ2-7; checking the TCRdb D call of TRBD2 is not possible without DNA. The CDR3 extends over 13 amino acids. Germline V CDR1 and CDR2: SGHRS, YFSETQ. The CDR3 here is CASSPRTSYEQYF.

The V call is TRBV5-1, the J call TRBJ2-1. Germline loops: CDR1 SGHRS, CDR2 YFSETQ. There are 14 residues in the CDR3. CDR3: CASSRLSSYNEQFF.

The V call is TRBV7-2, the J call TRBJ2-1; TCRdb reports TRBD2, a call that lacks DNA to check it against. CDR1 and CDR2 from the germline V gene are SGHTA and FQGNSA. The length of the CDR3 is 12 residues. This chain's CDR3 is CASSLGTSEQFF.

CDR3 amino acids: CASSSDTYNEQFF. The chain carries TRBV5-6 and TRBJ2-1. The germline CDR1 and CDR2 sequences are SGHDT and YYEEEE. CDR3 size: 13 residues. Full variable domain (missing parts from reference TRBV5-6 and TRBJ2-1): DAGVTQSPTHLIKTRGQQVTLRCSPKSGHDTVSWYQQALGQGPQFIFQYYEEEERQRGNFPDRFSGHQFPNYSSELNVNALLLGDSALYLCASSSDTYNEQFFGPGTRLTVL.

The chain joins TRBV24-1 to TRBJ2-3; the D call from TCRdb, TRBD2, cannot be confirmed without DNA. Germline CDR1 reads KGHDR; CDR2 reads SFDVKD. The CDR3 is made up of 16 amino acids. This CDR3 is CATSDFVAGDADTQYF.

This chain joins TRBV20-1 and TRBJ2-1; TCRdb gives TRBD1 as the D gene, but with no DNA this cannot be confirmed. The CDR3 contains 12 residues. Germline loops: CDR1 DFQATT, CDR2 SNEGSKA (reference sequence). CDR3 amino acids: CSARAGASGKFF.

The CDR3 sequence is CASSPMGKNTGELFF. This chain connects TRBV18 to TRBJ2-2. Germline V gene lookup returns CDR1 KGHSH and CDR2 LQKENI. CDR3 length equals 15 residues.

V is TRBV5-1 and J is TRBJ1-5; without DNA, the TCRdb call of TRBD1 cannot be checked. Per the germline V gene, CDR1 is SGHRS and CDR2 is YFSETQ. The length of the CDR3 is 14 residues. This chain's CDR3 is CASSAGQPNQPQHF.

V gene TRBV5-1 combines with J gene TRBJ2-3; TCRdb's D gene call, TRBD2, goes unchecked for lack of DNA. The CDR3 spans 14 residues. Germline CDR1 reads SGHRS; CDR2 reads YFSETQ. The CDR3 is CASSGLGETDTQYF.

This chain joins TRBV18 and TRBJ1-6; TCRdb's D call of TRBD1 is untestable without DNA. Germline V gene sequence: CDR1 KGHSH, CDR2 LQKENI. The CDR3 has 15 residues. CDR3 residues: CASSMDTFSSSPLHF.

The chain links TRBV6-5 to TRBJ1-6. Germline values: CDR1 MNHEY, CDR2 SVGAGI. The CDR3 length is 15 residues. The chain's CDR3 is CASSYEVKSRSPLHF.

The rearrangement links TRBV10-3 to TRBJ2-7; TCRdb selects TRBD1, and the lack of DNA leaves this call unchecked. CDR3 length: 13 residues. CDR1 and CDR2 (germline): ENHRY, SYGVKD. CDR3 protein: CAISGQGTYEQYF.

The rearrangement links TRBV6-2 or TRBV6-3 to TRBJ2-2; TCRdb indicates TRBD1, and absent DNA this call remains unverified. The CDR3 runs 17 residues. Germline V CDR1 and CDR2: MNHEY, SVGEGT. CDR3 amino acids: CASRSGGAQPRVGELFF.

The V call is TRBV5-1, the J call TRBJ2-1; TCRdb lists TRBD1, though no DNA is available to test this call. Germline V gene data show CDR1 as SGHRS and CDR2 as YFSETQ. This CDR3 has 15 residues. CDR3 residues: CASRKSGTEHNEQFF.

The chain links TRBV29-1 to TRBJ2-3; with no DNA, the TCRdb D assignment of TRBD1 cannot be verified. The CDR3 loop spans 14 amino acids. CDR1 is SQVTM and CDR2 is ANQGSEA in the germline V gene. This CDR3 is CSVTTGRIPDTQYF.